Following are 7 T cell receptor beta chains from one sample sequenced in a study of cytomegalovirus exposure and HLA in healthy donors (dated by TCRdb to between 2016 and 2019). Library construction relied on the immunoSEQ multiplex PCR assay. A mixture of 60 forward primers for TCR Vbeta segments and 13 reverse primers for TCR Jbeta segments was used in the multiplex PCR. This immuneACCESS table, as held by TCRdb, lists in-frame sequences with V and J called but not all clones. Of the missing ones, under half trace to an unresolved V gene in checked studies; the others have no known cause. Counted in this sample were under 150,000 clones; about 73% of them appeared once. About 2.6% of the sample is in the top ten clones. Sequencing was carried out using PBMCs. These receptors were obtained from a human donor in good health.

The chain recombines TRBV5-1 with TRBJ2-2; TRBD1 matches at 9 bases. The J segment lost 5 bases and the V segment lost 0 bases, leaving 2 bases of the junction unmatched. CDR1 is SGHRS and CDR2 is YFSETQ in the germline V gene. The CDR3 extends over 15 amino acids. Written as DNA, the CDR3 is TGCGCCAGCAGCTTGGTGGGACAGGGAACCGGGGAGCTGTTTTTT. Its translation is CASSLVGQGTGELFF.

The rearrangement links TRBV18 to TRBJ2-7, with D maybe TRBD2 (6 bases). The germline V gene has CDR1 KGHSH and CDR2 LQKENI. The CDR3 length is 16 residues. The ends were cut back, 6 bases at V and 2 bases at J, with 20 bases in the middle. CDR3 coding DNA: TGTGCCAGCTCTCCCAACCGGGGGATACCCCCCTACGAGCAGTACTTC. Its translation is CASSPNRGIPPYEQYF.

The CDR3 coding sequence is TGTGCCATCCAAAACGGGGGGGTCAGAGAGACCCAGTACTTC. Translation: CAIQNGGVRETQYF. The chain recombines TRBV6-1 with TRBJ2-5, with 8 positions matching TRBD2. Per germline, CDR1 MNHNS and CDR2 SASEGT. The V and J ends lost 10 bases and 4 bases, in that order; junction bases with no gene match: 11. The CDR3 sequence is 14 residues long.

The V and J genes are TRBV19 and TRBJ1-4; 7 positions agree with TRBD1. This CDR3 region has 13 residues. V trimming: 6 bases; J trimming: 8 bases; junction bases outside the gene matches: 6. Germline CDR1 is LNHDA and CDR2 is SQIVND (reference sequence). The CDR3 DNA follows: TGTGCCAGTAGCCCGGCAGGGGGGGAAAAACTGTTTTTT. As protein: CASSPAGGEKLFF.

V usage is TRBV6-1 and J usage is TRBJ2-1; 9 bases match TRBD1. V shed 5 bases and J 0 bases; nucleotides not matched to a gene: 5. Germline assignment: CDR1 MNHNS and CDR2 SASEGT. This CDR3 has 16 residues. In nucleotides, the CDR3 is TGTGCCAGCAGTAAAGGACAGGGGAGCTCCTACAATGAGCAGTTCTTC. It is translated as CASSKGQGSSYNEQFF.

Only one count was recorded for this clone. The chain employs TRBV2 and TRBJ1-6, with TRBD1 as a possible D gene (5 bases). Deletions cut 6 bases from V and 10 bases from J, with 16 bases between. Looked up from germline, CDR1 is SNHLY and CDR2 is FYNNEI. This CDR3 is built from 14 residues. This CDR3 reads CASSLDTGGSPLHF. The CDR3 nucleotides read TGTGCCAGCAGCTTAGACACTGGGGGGTCACCCCTCCACTTT.

The chain couples TRBV4-2 to TRBJ2-5; TRBD2 matches 12 bases. The CDR3 is 16 residues long. The germline V gene has CDR1 LGHNA and CDR2 YNFKEQ. The V segment lost 3 bases and the J segment 5 bases; nucleotides outside the gene matches: 7. The CDR3 bases are TGTGCCAGCAGCCACGGACTAGCGGGGCTCTTGGAGACCCAGTACTTC. It encodes CASSHGLAGLLETQYF.